A single sample gave rise to the 21 T cell receptor beta chains below, sequenced in a study of T-cell memory formation after mild COVID-19. MiXCR, applied by TCRdb to the 5' RACE reads, yields one record per CDR3 protein. The profile shows 95,000 to 120,000 distinct CDR3 sequences, roughly a sixth of them singletons. Material: PBMCs or a T cell subset sorted from them (not recorded which). The receptor source for this set is a man younger than 35 who had mild COVID-19 (a few samples of this study predate the infection). Cell type and time point are not known.

V gene TRBV7-9 combines with J gene TRBJ2-7; the D is unclear. Trimming pared 1 base from V and 9 bases from J, leaving 13 bases between. The CDR3 has 13 residues. CDR1 is SEHNR and CDR2 is FQNEAQ in the germline V gene (reference sequence). The chain's CDR3 is CASSLGYLGLQYV. The CDR3, as DNA: TGTGCCAGCAGCTTAGGATACTTAGGTCTGCAGTACGTC.

This rearrangement joins TRBV15 to TRBJ1-5; unclear D gene. Germline V gene data show CDR1 as LNHNV and CDR2 as YYDKDF (reference sequence). This CDR3 is 12 amino acids long. V was pared by 4 bases and J by 5 bases, with 6 bases between. The CDR3 here is CATSIQDQPQHF. The DNA for the CDR3 is TGTGCCACCAGCATTCAGGATCAGCCCCAGCATTTT.

The gene calls are TRBV20-1 and TRBJ2-1, with D perhaps being TRBD1 or TRBD2 (5 bases each). CDR1 is DFQATT and CDR2 is SNEGSKA in the germline V gene (reference sequence). Trimming removed 6 bases at V and 8 bases at J, with 17 bases between. The CDR3 runs to 13 residues. The CDR3 reads CSAGESWSDEQFF. In DNA form, the CDR3 reads TGCAGTGCAGGGGAGTCCTGGTCGGATGAGCAGTTCTTC.

The rearrangement uses TRBV9 and TRBJ2-3, with TRBD2 as a possible D gene (6 bases). The V gene's germline CDR1 is SGDLS and CDR2 YYNGEE. The CDR3 is made up of 16 amino acids. V lost 3 bases, J lost 6 bases, and 20 bases lay in between. The CDR3 bases are TGTGCCAGCAGCGCGGGGTACGGGGGTCCTATTGATACGCAGTATTTT. Translating it yields CASSAGYGGPIDTQYF.

This clonotype was observed many times. The V and J genes are TRBV24-1 and TRBJ2-2; the D gene is possibly TRBD2 (6 bases). The CDR3 sequence is 14 residues long. V dropped 4 bases and J dropped 2 bases, with 7 bases sitting between them. Germline V CDR1 and CDR2: KGHDR, SFDVKD. The chain's CDR3 is CATSDGGNTGELFF. In DNA form, the CDR3 reads TGTGCCACCAGTGACGGGGGAAACACCGGGGAGCTGTTTTTT.

Only a few counts were recorded for this clonotype. This chain uses TRBV12-3 or TRBV12-4 with TRBJ1-2; D uncertain. V was cut by 3 bases and J by 1 base, with 6 bases left in between. CDR3 length equals 13 residues. In nucleotides, the CDR3 is TGTGCCAGCAGTTTGTTCGGTAACTATGGCTACACCTTC. Amino acid sequence: CASSLFGNYGYTF.

This clonotype has only a few counts. The chain has TRBV20-1 and TRBJ1-5; no firm D call. The CDR3 totals 15 residues. The germline V gene has CDR1 DFQATT and CDR2 SNEGSKA (reference sequence). Trimming took 0 bases from V and 0 from J, leaving 9 bases between them. This chain's CDR3 is CSARDRPYSNQPQHF. DNA of the CDR3: TGCAGTGCTAGAGATCGTCCTTATAGCAATCAGCCCCAGCATTTT.

The rearrangement joins TRBV5-1 to TRBJ2-1; no firm D call. There are 14 residues in the CDR3. V dropped 0 bases and J dropped 6 bases, with 10 bases sitting between them. The germline gives CDR1 SGHRS, CDR2 YFSETQ. CDR3 sequence reads: CASSLADPVNEQFF. CDR3 nucleotide sequence: TGCGCCAGCAGCTTGGCGGATCCAGTCAATGAGCAGTTCTTC.

This clonotype appeared a few times. This chain links TRBV6-5 with TRBJ2-7, with 7 nucleotides matching TRBD1. Germline V CDR1 and CDR2: MNHEY, SVGAGI. CDR3 length: 12 amino acids. With 6 bases clipped from V and 6 bases from J, the junction kept 5 bases outside the gene matches. CDR3 DNA: TGTGCCAGCAGCCAACAGGGGAGCGAGCAGTACTTC. Protein: CASSQQGSEQYF.

This clonotype was counted between two and nine times. The gene calls are TRBV6-5 and TRBJ2-3; no reliable D call. CDR3 length: 13 amino acids. Germline V gene data show CDR1 as MNHEY and CDR2 as SVGAGI. V dropped 5 bases and J dropped 4 bases, with 10 bases sitting between them. DNA for the CDR3: TGTGCCAGCAGTCTTGTTGCACCAGATACGCAGTATTTT. As protein: CASSLVAPDTQYF.

This clonotype was observed a handful of times. This rearrangement joins TRBV5-1 to TRBJ1-1; D is perhaps TRBD1 (5 bases). The germline gives CDR1 SGHRS, CDR2 YFSETQ. The CDR3 spans 13 residues. Trimming shortened V by 2 bases and J by 5 bases, and 10 bases separated the two germline ends. CDR3 protein: CASSFLGGTEAFF. The CDR3, as DNA: TGCGCCAGCAGCTTCTTGGGGGGTACTGAAGCTTTCTTT. The whole variable domain, remainder taken from reference TRBV5-1 and TRBJ1-1, is KAGVTQTPRYLIKTRGQQVTLSCSPISGHRSVSWYQQTPGQGLQFLFEYFSETQRNKGNFPGRFSGRQFSNSRSEMNVSTLELGDSALYLCASSFLGGTEAFFGQGTRLTVV.

This clonotype was found a few times. The chain recombines TRBV27 with TRBJ2-1, with 15 bases lining up with TRBD2. Per germline, CDR1 MNHEY and CDR2 SMNVEV (reference sequence). This CDR3 region has 18 residues. V lost 5 bases to trimming and J lost 9 bases; unmatched junction nucleotides: 14. The DNA for the CDR3 is TGTGCCAGCAGTCTCTTACTGACGGGACTAGCGGGGGGAGGTGAGCAGTTCTTC. It yields the protein CASSLLLTGLAGGGEQFF.

A few counts support this clonotype. J is TRBJ1-1 and V is TRBV6-5; possibly TRBD1 for D (6 bases). Germline-derived CDR1 and CDR2 are MNHEY and SVGAGI. This CDR3 spans 12 amino acids. The V and J ends lost 2 bases and 10 bases respectively, with 11 bases between them. The CDR3 sequence is CASSYIGGVAFF. The CDR3 DNA is TGTGCCAGCAGTTACATCGGGGGCGTAGCTTTCTTT.

The V gene is TRBV6-2 or TRBV6-3, the J gene TRBJ2-5; 13 bases match TRBD2. Germline-derived CDR1 and CDR2 are MNHEY and SVGEGT. This CDR3 has 16 amino acids. Losses at the gene ends were 4 bases for V and 2 bases for J; bases not matched to a gene: 4. Written as DNA, the CDR3 is TGTGCCAGCAGTTCGACTAGCGGGGGGTTACAAGAGACCCAGTACTTC. This gives the protein CASSSTSGGLQETQYF.

The rearrangement joins TRBV6-6 to TRBJ2-2; unclear D gene. The ends were cut back, 0 bases at V and 3 bases at J, with 11 bases in the middle. The CDR3 has 16 amino acids. CDR1 and CDR2 from the germline V gene are MNHNY and SVGAGI (reference sequence). CDR3 coding DNA: TGTGCCAGCAGTTACTCGTATCGCCGCCACACCGGGGAGCTGTTTTTT. Translated: CASSYSYRRHTGELFF.

The chain is built from TRBV6-5 and TRBJ1-1; D not resolved. The CDR3 is made up of 15 amino acids. CDR1 is MNHEY and CDR2 is SVGAGI in the germline V gene. V lost 2 bases to trimming and J lost 1 base, with 11 bases between them. CDR3 bases: TGTGCCAGCAGTTACGGGCCTCGCCGGAACACTGAAGCTTTCTTT. Its translation: CASSYGPRRNTEAFF.

The chain is built from TRBV18 and TRBJ2-7; the D gene is possibly TRBD2 (5 bases). The CDR3 has 15 amino acids. Per germline, CDR1 KGHSH and CDR2 LQKENI. V was trimmed by 6 bases and J by 5 bases, leaving 20 bases between them. CDR3 sequence (DNA): TGTGCCAGCTCGCCTTCGACTGGAGGTGAGGACGAGCAGTACTTC. This sequence encodes CASSPSTGGEDEQYF.

This clonotype was seen just once. The V gene is TRBV19, the J gene TRBJ1-2; D perhaps matches TRBD1 (5 bases). The CDR3 has 12 residues. Trimming took off 7 bases at V and 8 bases at J, with 14 bases between the two ends. Looked up from germline, CDR1 is LNHDA and CDR2 is SQIVND (reference sequence). The CDR3 region is CASTEGRRGYTF. As DNA, the CDR3 is TGTGCCAGTACGGAGGGGCGTCGGGGCTACACCTTC.

This clonotype has more than one count but fewer than ten. V is TRBV25-1 and J is TRBJ2-4; TRBD1 aligns across 7 bases. This CDR3 contains 12 residues. Germline V gene data show CDR1 as MGHDK and CDR2 as SYGVNS. With V trimmed by 6 bases and J by 8 bases, 4 bases remained unmatched. In nucleotides, the CDR3 is TGTGCCAGCAGGGCTCAGGGGGACATTCAGTACTTC. Protein sequence: CASRAQGDIQYF.

This clonotype was observed a few times. The chain couples TRBV7-8 to TRBJ1-2, with 9 bases lining up with TRBD1. The CDR3 is 15 amino acids. CDR1 SGHVS and CDR2 FQNEAQ come from the germline V gene. Trimming removed 4 bases from V and 8 bases from J; junction bases left unmatched: 11. CDR3 amino acids: CASSSGDRASYGYTF. In nucleotides, the CDR3 is TGTGCCAGCAGCTCAGGGGACAGGGCTAGTTACGGCTACACCTTC.

This clonotype was recorded a few times. The V and J genes are TRBV3-1 and TRBJ1-2, with 7 bases aligning to TRBD1. Germline assignment: CDR1 LGHDT and CDR2 YNNKEL (reference sequence). The CDR3 extends over 15 amino acids. Unmatched junction bases numbered 8, after V lost 4 bases and J lost 3 bases. The CDR3 here is CASSPRGAEDYGYTF. In DNA, the CDR3 is TGTGCCAGCAGCCCCAGGGGGGCCGAGGACTATGGCTACACCTTC.